This is a list of T cell receptor beta chains from one sample in a study of blood T cell repertoires in COVID-19. Profiled with immunoSEQ multiplex PCR; TCRdb holds only in-frame clones, not every one. The sample records fewer than 300,000 clones, around four fifths being singletons. Sequences were obtained from peripheral blood. These receptors were obtained from a woman between 65 and 79 years old with active or convalescent COVID-19. Both conserved end residues are part of each CDR3. Each record gives: J gene, D gene, clone size, V gene, CDR3 protein, CDR3 DNA. The D gene is left open where the match is weak. The size field is filled for only some rows; it gives once, few, many or a size class.

TRBJ2-3 NA NA TRBV18 CASTQARDTQYF TGTGCCAGCACTCAGGCCCGGGATACGCAGTATTTT
TRBJ1-3 NA NA TRBV27 CASSSGVFHSGNTIYF TGTGCCAGCAGTTCAGGGGTTTTCCACTCTGGAAACACCATATATTTT
TRBJ1-6 NA few TRBV9 CASSVQGSYNSPLHF TGTGCCAGCAGCGTACAGGGCTCCTATAATTCACCCCTCCACTTT
TRBJ2-5 TRBD2 once TRBV7-2 CASSLEVAGGQTQYF TGTGCCAGCAGCTTAGAGGTAGCGGGGGGACAGACCCAGTACTTC
TRBJ1-2 NA NA TRBV11-2 CASSFDRNNYGYTF TGTGCCAGCAGCTTTGACAGGAATAACTATGGCTACACCTTC
TRBJ2-7 NA NA TRBV7-2 CASRGPITHYEQYF TGTGCCAGCAGGGGCCCCATAACCCATTACGAGCAGTACTTC
TRBJ1-5 TRBD1 NA TRBV6-5 CASRHTDRGFQPQHF TGTGCCAGCAGACACACTGACAGGGGTTTTCAGCCCCAGCATTTT
TRBJ1-2 NA NA TRBV30 CAWTRVTNYGYTF TGTGCCTGGACTCGGGTTACTAACTATGGCTACACCTTC
TRBJ1-1 NA few TRBV7-2 CASSLQGRVTEAFF TGTGCCAGCAGCTTACAGGGCAGGGTCACTGAAGCTTTCTTT
TRBJ1-6 TRBD1 few TRBV7-9 CASSPSGQQNSPLHF TGTGCCAGCAGCCCCTCGGGACAGCAGAATTCACCCCTCCACTTT
TRBJ2-7 NA NA TRBV2 CASSLYPRGTESEQYF TGTGCCAGCAGTCTATACCCCCGCGGGACAGAGTCCGAGCAGTACTTC
TRBJ1-4 NA NA TRBV9 CASSVSATPQSRGKLFF TGTGCCAGCAGCGTTTCAGCTACCCCCCAGTCCAGGGGAAAACTGTTTTTT
TRBJ1-2 TRBD1 once TRBV11-3 CASSMTGANGYTF TGTGCCAGCAGTATGACAGGGGCAAATGGCTACACCTTC
TRBJ2-7 TRBD1 NA TRBV28 CASTDYRGREYF TGTGCCAGCACCGATTACAGGGGAAGAGAGTACTTC
TRBJ1-3 NA NA TRBV7-6 CASSLISGTGNTIYF TGTGCCAGCAGCTTAATATCAGGGACTGGAAACACCATATATTTT
TRBJ1-1 NA NA TRBV27 CASSLLGQGGTEAFF TGTGCCAGCAGTTTATTAGGCCAAGGAGGTACTGAAGCTTTCTTT
TRBJ1-6 NA NA TRBV2 CASSERSIDSPLHF TGTGCCAGCAGTGAAAGGAGTATTGATTCACCCCTCCACTTT
TRBJ2-5 TRBD1 once TRBV7-2 CASSKGDREGQETQYF TGTGCCAGCAGCAAAGGGGACAGGGAGGGGCAAGAGACCCAGTACTTC
TRBJ1-4 NA NA TRBV5-1 CASSLEANEKLFF TGCGCCAGCAGCCTGGAAGCCAATGAAAAACTGTTTTTT
TRBJ1-2 NA NA TRBV27 CASSVREGYGYTF TGTGCCAGCAGCGTTAGGGAGGGCTATGGCTACACCTTC
TRBJ2-2 NA NA TRBV7-8 CASSLRRAGAVAGELFF TGTGCCAGCAGCTTAAGGAGGGCGGGGGCCGTCGCCGGGGAGCTGTTTTTT
TRBJ2-7 TRBD2 NA TRBV7-2 CASSLAGGGGTPYEQYF TGTGCCAGCAGCTTGGCGGGCGGCGGGGGAACCCCCTACGAGCAGTACTTC